The T cell receptor beta chain under discussion was sequenced for a study of long-term antiretroviral therapy in people with HIV. Details on this clone: The antigen remains undetermined.

Trimming removed 2 bases at V and 2 bases at J, with 24 bases between. The CDR3 is 20 amino acids. Germline V CDR1 and CDR2: SGHVS, FQNEAQ. Study-wide findings and caveats: Sampling of blood ran from about 2004 to 2018, and older ART regimens were possibly in use.

Researchers report immunoSEQ v3.0 was run at survey level. The assay was immunoSEQ multiplex PCR, and TCRdb's table has in-frame clones only and misses some. Among 7,500 to 10,000 clones listed, over 75% were seen once. The chain links TRBV7-8 to TRBJ2-2; D gene ambiguous. The receptor was derived from a man aged 40-50 years with HIV. Sequenced material: unsorted PBMCs, taken 0.7 years after starting antiretroviral therapy. In DNA, the CDR3 is TGTGCCAGCAGCTTAAAGTGGGGTGGGCCCGATTCTTTTAACACCGGGGAGCTGTTTTTT. It codes for CASSLKWGGPDSFNTGELFF.